Presented here are 13 T cell receptor beta chains from one specimen sequenced in a study of T cell changes during pregnancy in multiple sclerosis. The table came from immunoSEQ multiplex PCR; TCRdb's copy has only in-frame clones and leaves some out. The sample holds roughly 53,000 clones, 80% to 95% seen once. The source was CD4+ T cells from peripheral blood mononuclear cells, collected in the third trimester of pregnancy. All receptors come from a female donor with multiple sclerosis, enrolled in a pregnancy study.

The chain has TRBV6-4 and TRBJ2-7, with D perhaps TRBD1 (6 bases). V lost 8 bases and J lost 2, with 16 bases in between. This CDR3 spans 14 amino acids. The germline V gene has CDR1 MRHNA and CDR2 SNTAGT. CDR3 DNA sequence: TGTGCCAGCCCAACCGGGACACCGGCCTACGAGCAGTACTTC. This gives the protein CASPTGTPAYEQYF.

V gene TRBV4-2 combines with J gene TRBJ2-3, with 7 bases matching TRBD2. The CDR3 runs 17 residues. After removal of 0 bases from V and 9 bases from J, the junction contained 15 bases not matched to a gene. Germline lookup yields CDR1 LGHNA and CDR2 YNFKEQ. DNA of the CDR3: TGTGCCAGCAGCCAAGATCCCCTCGGGACTATTATAAGCACGCAGTATTTT. Protein: CASSQDPLGTIISTQYF.

This clone has only one observation. The chain combines TRBV2 with TRBJ2-5, with a tentative D call TRBD1 (8 bases). CDR1 and CDR2 (germline): SNHLY, FYNNEI. V gave up 8 bases and J gave up 7 bases, with 17 bases separating them. The CDR3 covers 13 residues. CDR3 region: CASRTGGGWTQYF. The CDR3 DNA reads as TGTGCCAGCCGCACAGGGGGAGGGTGGACCCAGTACTTC.

This clone was found a few times. The chain recombines TRBV6-5 with TRBJ1-1; 9 bases match TRBD1. The trim removed 7 bases at V and 4 bases at J, leaving 10 bases unmatched. Looked up from germline, CDR1 is MNHEY and CDR2 is SVGAGI. There are 15 residues in the CDR3. The CDR3: CASTPVGTGSTEAFF. In DNA, the CDR3 is TGTGCCAGCACCCCTGTGGGGACAGGGAGCACTGAAGCTTTCTTT.

CDR3 in amino acids: CAGRRGQPQHF. The CDR3 coding sequence is TGTGCGGGTCGGCGGGGCCAGCCCCAGCATTTT. This rearrangement joins TRBV11-1 to TRBJ1-5, with a possible D match to TRBD1 (5 bases). Germline-derived CDR1 and CDR2 are SGHAT and FQDESV (reference sequence). The CDR3 is 11 amino acids.

The V call is TRBV11-2, the J call TRBJ2-1, with D possibly matching TRBD2 (5 bases). V was shortened by 8 bases and J by 10 bases, with 27 bases between the two germline ends. This CDR3 comprises 16 residues. From germline, CDR1 is SGHAT and CDR2 FQNNGV. The CDR3 here is CASRPLRGGNVLEQFF. In nucleotides, the CDR3 is TGTGCCAGCCGACCCCTCCGAGGAGGAAATGTCTTGGAGCAGTTCTTC. Full variable domain (missing parts from reference TRBV11-2 and TRBJ2-1): EAGVAQSPRYKIIEKRQSVAFWCNPISGHATLYWYQQILGQGPKLLIQFQNNGVVDDSQLPKDRFSAERLKGVDSTLKIQPAKLEDSAVYLCASRPLRGGNVLEQFFGPGTRLTVL.

The rearrangement links TRBV5-1 to TRBJ1-2, with TRBD1 matching over 7 bases. After removal of 0 bases from V and 7 bases from J, the junction contained 0 bases not matched to a gene. The germline gives CDR1 SGHRS, CDR2 YFSETQ. This CDR3 region has 12 residues. The CDR3 protein is CASSLAGGGYTF. The DNA of the CDR3 is TGCGCCAGCAGCTTGGCAGGGGGTGGCTACACCTTC.

The V gene is TRBV7-2, the J gene TRBJ2-7, with 10 bases aligning to TRBD2. J was trimmed by 1 base and V by 5 bases; bases with no gene match: 8. The CDR3 has 16 residues. Germline V gene data show CDR1 as SGHTA and CDR2 as FQGNSA. The CDR3 nucleotides are TGTGCCAGCAGCAGGCCTCAGCGGGGGGGATCCTACGAGCAGTACTTC. Translation gives CASSRPQRGGSYEQYF.

This clone was picked up one time. J is TRBJ2-1 and V is TRBV7-2; TRBD2 is a possible D gene (6 bases). Germline lookup yields CDR1 SGHTA and CDR2 FQGNSA. V lost 0 bases, J lost 3 bases, and 9 bases lay in between. There are 15 residues in the CDR3. CDR3 DNA: TGTGCCAGCAGCTTAGCCGGGACTCACTACAATGAGCAGTTCTTC. This translates into CASSLAGTHYNEQFF.

The chain is built from TRBV5-1 and TRBJ2-7, with D possibly matching TRBD2 (5 bases). The CDR3 covers 15 residues. Germline V CDR1 and CDR2: SGHRS, YFSETQ. Between the trimmed V and J ends, which lost 5 bases and 0 bases, there was a span of 15 bases. CDR3 in DNA: TGCGCCAGCAGGCCGTGGAGCGGCAGCTCCTACGAGCAGTACTTC. Its translation is CASRPWSGSSYEQYF. Drawing the rest from reference TRBV5-1 and TRBJ2-7, the complete variable domain is KAGVTQTPRYLIKTRGQQVTLSCSPISGHRSVSWYQQTPGQGLQFLFEYFSETQRNKGNFPGRFSGRQFSNSRSEMNVSTLELGDSALYLCASRPWSGSSYEQYFGPGTRLTVT.

Only one count was recorded for this clone. The chain carries TRBV7-2 and TRBJ2-1; 7 bases agree with TRBD2. V lost 5 bases to trimming and J lost 8 bases; unmatched junction nucleotides: 9. The V gene's germline CDR1 is SGHTA and CDR2 FQGNSA. CDR3 length: 14 residues. The CDR3 coding sequence is TGTGCCAGCAGCAAGGGGACTACGCGCGATGAGCAGTTCTTC. This sequence encodes CASSKGTTRDEQFF.

The genes are TRBV12-5 and TRBJ2-3; 13 nucleotides match TRBD2. Germline trimming cut 1 base from V and 3 bases from J; bases unmatched to any gene: 7. Germline V gene data show CDR1 as LGHNT and CDR2 as FRNRAP. The CDR3 has 18 residues. CDR3 in DNA: TGTGCTAGTGGTTTGGACGGCGGACTAGCGGGAGTTACAGATACGCAGTATTTT. Protein product: CASGLDGGLAGVTDTQYF. The variable domain in full, with the rest retrieved from reference TRBV12-5 and TRBJ2-3, is DARVTQTPRHKVTEMGQEVTMRCQPILGHNTVFWYRQTMMQGLELLAYFRNRAPLDDSGMPKDRFSAEMPDATLATLKIQPSEPRDSAVYFCASGLDGGLAGVTDTQYFGPGTRLTVL.

This chain connects TRBV19 to TRBJ2-6; 7 bases fit TRBD1. Germline V gene lookup returns CDR1 LNHDA and CDR2 SQIVND (reference sequence). Trimming removed 5 bases from V and 0 bases from J; junction bases left unmatched: 10. The CDR3 is made up of 18 amino acids. The CDR3, as DNA: TGTGCCAGTAGTTTTCCACCGGGACAGAGCTCTGGGGCCAACGTCCTGACTTTC. Its protein is CASSFPPGQSSGANVLTF. The full variable domain, rest sourced from reference TRBV19 and TRBJ2-6, is DGGITQSPKYLFRKEGQNVTLSCEQNLNHDAMYWYRQDPGQGLRLIYYSQIVNDFQKGDIAEGYSVSREKKESFPLTVTSAQKNPTAFYLCASSFPPGQSSGANVLTFGAGSRLTVL.